Listed below are T cell receptor beta chains from one sample, sequenced in a study of cytotoxic CD8 clonotypes in ibrutinib-treated CLL. Profiling relied on immunoSEQ multiplex PCR, and the TCRdb table lists in-frame clones only, not all of them. This sample carries 130,000 or so clones, 79% of them seen once, and the ten largest clones take 10% to 15%. This specimen consisted of PBMCs, obtained after 12 months of ibrutinib treatment. The source of these receptors is a human donor with chronic lymphocytic leukemia. Each CDR3 is given with its conserved first and last residue. Each record gives: J gene, V gene, clone size, D gene, CDR3 DNA, CDR3 protein. D genes are given only for firm matches. Clone size is not always given. Where it is, it says once, few, many or a class for expanded clones.

TRBJ2-2,TRBV7-9,NA,NA,TGTGCCAGCCCTAGGGTCGGGGAGCTGTTTTTT,CASPRVGELFF
TRBJ1-2,TRBV27,NA,NA,TGTGCCAGCAGTTTATCCAGGGGAGATCATGGCTACACCTTC,CASSLSRGDHGYTF
TRBJ2-7,TRBV18,few,NA,TGTGCCAGCTCACGCGCCGGGACCTTGTACGAGCAGTACTTC,CASSRAGTLYEQYF
TRBJ1-2,TRBV30,NA,NA,TGTGCCTGGAGTGTGGGGTGGGGAGACTATGGCTACACCTTC,CAWSVGWGDYGYTF
TRBJ1-4,TRBV9,NA,NA,TGTGCCAGCAGCCCCCGGACATCCGGCGAAAAACTGTTTTTT,CASSPRTSGEKLFF
TRBJ2-7,TRBV7-2,NA,NA,TGTGCCAGCAGCTCGAGGTGGGGAAGGTACGAGCAGTACTTC,CASSSRWGRYEQYF
TRBJ2-3,TRBV7-8,NA,NA,TGTGCCAGCAGCAAGGGCCAAGCGGATTATAGCACAGATACGCAGTATTTT,CASSKGQADYSTDTQYF
TRBJ2-1,TRBV30,NA,NA,TGTGCCTGGAGCTTACTAGGGACGTCCTACAATGAGCAGTTCTTC,CAWSLLGTSYNEQFF
TRBJ2-3,TRBV7-2,NA,TRBD2,TGTGCCAGCAGCTTTAGCGGGAGGGCCCCGGATACGCAGTATTTT,CASSFSGRAPDTQYF
TRBJ2-1,TRBV19,NA,TRBD2,TGTGCCAGTAGACACACTAGCGGGAGTCTCAATGAGCAGTTCTTC,CASRHTSGSLNEQFF
TRBJ2-7,TRBV11-2,NA,TRBD1,TGTGCCAGCAGTAAGCAGACAGGGGCCTCCTACGAGCAGTACTTC,CASSKQTGASYEQYF
TRBJ1-2,TRBV5-1,NA,NA,TGCGCCAGCAGCTTGGGAGGATCCTCTAACTATGGCTACACCTTC,CASSLGGSSNYGYTF
TRBJ2-2,TRBV11-3,NA,NA,TGTGCCAGCAGCTTAGGAAGATCCGGGGAGCTGTTTTTT,CASSLGRSGELFF
TRBJ2-1,TRBV4-1,NA,NA,TGCGCCAGCAGCCAAGATCAGCGGGCCGCCTACAATGAGCAGTTCTTC,CASSQDQRAAYNEQFF
TRBJ2-5,TRBV11-2,NA,TRBD1,TGTGCCAGCAGCTCCCGGGACAGGCGTGTGACCCAGTACTTC,CASSSRDRRVTQYF
TRBJ1-3,TRBV6-6,NA,NA,TGTGCCAGCAGTTACGTCCTGAGCTCTGGAAACACCATATATTTT,CASSYVLSSGNTIYF
TRBJ2-7,TRBV19,NA,TRBD2,TGTGCCAGTAGTAGACTAGCCCATGACGTCTACGAGCAGTACTTC,CASSRLAHDVYEQYF
TRBJ2-2,TRBV29-1,NA,NA,TGCAGCGTTGTTCCCCGGGCGAACACCGGGGAGCTGTTTTTT,CSVVPRANTGELFF
TRBJ2-1,TRBV20-1,few,TRBD2,TGCAGTGCTCGTAGCGGGAGGGAGCAGTTCTTC,CSARSGREQFF